This passage covers 8 T cell receptor beta chains from one sample sequenced in a study of Tregs in tolerant kidney transplant recipients. Assay: immunoSEQ multiplex PCR; the TCRdb copy retains only in-frame clones and omits some. This sample has more than 95,000 clones, with about 90% found just once. The source material was CD4+ T cells from blood. The receptors shown here come from a human donor in good health.

CDR3 protein: CASSLAPGGQETQYF. The CDR3 DNA is TGTGCCAGCAGCTTGGCCCCGGGGGGGCAAGAGACCCAGTACTTC. This chain links TRBV7-7 with TRBJ2-5; TRBD2 matches 8 bases. The ends lost 3 bases at V and 2 bases at J; junction bases unmatched: 5. The length of the CDR3 is 15 residues. Germline CDR1 is SSHAT and CDR2 is FNYEAQ (reference sequence). Supplemented by reference TRBV7-7 and TRBJ2-5, the full variable domain reads GAGVSQSPRYKVTKRGQDVTLRCDPISSHATLYWYQQALGQGPEFLTYFNYEAQPDKSGLPSDRFSAERPEGSISTLTIQRTEQRDSAMYRCASSLAPGGQETQYFGPGTRLLVL.

This clone came up once. This chain links TRBV27 with TRBJ2-5; TRBD2 matches 9 bases. The CDR3 is 17 residues long. Trimming cost V 5 bases and J 5 bases; bases outside gene matches: 15. Germline lookup yields CDR1 MNHEY and CDR2 SMNVEV (reference sequence). In nucleotides, the CDR3 is TGTGCCAGCAGTAACTCGGAAGGTAGCGGGGGTAGGGAGACCCAGTACTTC. This sequence encodes CASSNSEGSGGRETQYF.

V is TRBV7-8 and J is TRBJ1-1; 8 bases match TRBD1. This CDR3 is 16 amino acids long. In germline, CDR1 is SGHVS, CDR2 FQNEAQ. V lost 5 bases to trimming and J lost 0 bases; unmatched junction nucleotides: 8. Written as DNA, the CDR3 is TGTGCCAGCAGCCCGGACAGGGTCCTGATGAACACTGAAGCTTTCTTT. Protein sequence: CASSPDRVLMNTEAFF.

This CDR3 reads CASSLTGTREAFF. The CDR3 DNA is TGTGCCAGCAGTTTGACAGGGACTCGTGAAGCTTTCTTT. The J gene is TRBJ1-1, the V gene TRBV6-5, with 7 bases identical to TRBD1. The CDR3 consists of 13 residues. Trimming took 4 bases from V and 7 from J; bases not matched to a gene: 6. The germline V gene encodes CDR1 MNHEY and CDR2 SVGAGI.

V gene TRBV9 combines with J gene TRBJ2-5; 8 nucleotides align to TRBD2. The V gene end was trimmed by 0 bases and the J gene end by 5 bases; junction bases not matched to a gene: 9. Germline V CDR1 and CDR2: SGDLS, YYNGEE. This CDR3 region has 16 residues. DNA for the CDR3: TGTGCCAGCAGCGTAGCGACGGGAGGGCGGGGGGAGACCCAGTACTTC. It encodes CASSVATGGRGETQYF.

The rearrangement uses TRBV30 and TRBJ2-7, with D perhaps TRBD2 (5 bases). The germline gives CDR1 GTSNPN, CDR2 SVGIG (reference sequence). The ends were cut back, 4 bases at V and 3 bases at J, with 10 bases in the middle. The CDR3 sequence is 12 residues long. The chain's CDR3 is CAWTLSGYEQYF. The CDR3 DNA reads as TGTGCCTGGACTCTGAGCGGCTACGAGCAGTACTTC.

The chain links TRBV5-1 to TRBJ2-1; 7 bases fit TRBD1. The CDR3 totals 16 residues. V dropped 0 bases and J dropped 3; count of bases not matched to a gene: 6. Germline-derived CDR1 and CDR2 are SGHRS and YFSETQ. The chain's CDR3 is CASSLEGTANYNEQFF. The CDR3 DNA follows: TGCGCCAGCAGCTTGGAAGGGACAGCCAACTACAATGAGCAGTTCTTC.

The gene calls are TRBV11-3 and TRBJ2-3, with 9 positions matching TRBD1. After removal of 4 bases from V and 6 bases from J, the junction contained 5 bases not matched to a gene. Per the germline V gene, CDR1 is SGHNT and CDR2 is YENEEA. The CDR3 is 14 residues long. The DNA for the CDR3 is TGTGCCAGCAGCTCCTCAGACAGGGGGGATACGCAGTATTTT. It translates to CASSSSDRGDTQYF.